The clone carrying this T cell receptor beta chain has more than one count but fewer than ten. Absent ophthalmopathy progression within 18 months defined stable Graves' hyperthyroidism. Trimming left V 3 bases short and J 0 bases short, with 8 bases between. The CDR3 covers 15 residues. Germline loops: CDR1 PRHDT, CDR2 FYEKMQ (reference sequence). This specimen comes from a study of T cells in Graves' hyperthyroidism and ophthalmopathy. Amplified TCR beta CDR3 regions came from RNA transcripts. With the HTBI primer set, the TCR CDR3 went through a first round of RT-PCR. One entry per CDR3 protein, called by TCRdb with MiXCR from the multiplex PCR reads. The data contain approximately 610,000 distinct CDR3 sequences, roughly a sixth of them singletons.

The sample comprised blood. The clonotype originates from a woman under 30 with Graves' hyperthyroidism. V usage is TRBV13 and J usage is TRBJ2-2, with no clear D. The CDR3 nucleotides read TGTGCCAGCAGCTTTAAGGAGTCGAACACCGGGGAGCTGTTTTTT. Translating gives CASSFKESNTGELFF.